Shown below are 27 T cell receptor beta chains from a single sample sequenced in a study of cytomegalovirus exposure and HLA in healthy donors. PCR employed 60 Vbeta and 13 Jbeta primers. Repertoires were generated with immunoSEQ multiplex PCR, while TCRdb's copy carries only in-frame clones and drops some. This sample carries about 130,000 clones, 70% to 90% of them seen once, and the ten largest clones take over 1.5%. The sequenced material came from PBMCs. These receptors came from a boy between 10 and 17 years old in good health and CMV-seronegative.

The rearrangement joins TRBV5-1 to TRBJ1-2; the match to TRBD1 covers 10 bases. This CDR3 spans 15 amino acids. Germline trimming cut 4 bases from V and 1 base from J; bases unmatched to any gene: 4. Looked up from germline, CDR1 is SGHRS and CDR2 is YFSETQ. The DNA of the CDR3 is TGCGCCAGCAGCGGGGACAGGGGAGGTAACTATGGCTACACCTTC. Its protein product is CASSGDRGGNYGYTF.

This clone was counted once. The chain employs TRBV2 and TRBJ1-5, with a possible D match to TRBD1 (6 bases). The germline V gene encodes CDR1 SNHLY and CDR2 FYNNEI. The CDR3 sequence is 15 residues long. V was clipped by 4 bases and J by 3 bases, with 13 bases between them. The CDR3 reads CASSVGGALNQPQHF. The DNA of the CDR3 is TGTGCCAGCAGTGTTGGGGGGGCCCTCAATCAGCCCCAGCATTTT. Drawing the rest from reference TRBV2 and TRBJ1-5, the complete variable domain is EPEVTQTPSHQVTQMGQEVILRCVPISNHLYFYWYRQILGQKVEFLVSFYNNEISEKSEIFDDQFSVERPDGSNFTLKIRSTKLEDSAMYFCASSVGGALNQPQHFGDGTRLSIL.

The rearrangement joins TRBV7-2 to TRBJ2-3, with 8 bases that match TRBD2. CDR1 and CDR2 from the germline V gene are SGHTA and FQGNSA. The CDR3 extends over 14 amino acids. After removal of 5 bases from V and 4 bases from J, the junction contained 5 bases not matched to a gene. Here the CDR3 reads CASSPGAGADTQYF. For the CDR3, the DNA is TGTGCCAGCAGCCCAGGAGCGGGGGCAGATACGCAGTATTTT.

This chain uses TRBV19 with TRBJ1-2; 8 bases align to TRBD1. This CDR3 contains 15 residues. CDR1 is LNHDA, CDR2 SQIVND, per germline (reference sequence). J lost 8 bases, V lost 6 bases, and 14 bases had no gene match. CDR3 in amino acids: CASSQLDRDRWGYTF. In DNA form, the CDR3 reads TGTGCCAGTAGCCAATTGGACAGGGATCGATGGGGCTACACCTTC.

This clone was seen once. The J gene is TRBJ2-5, the V gene TRBV7-2, with D perhaps TRBD1 (6 bases). This CDR3 has 15 residues. In germline, CDR1 is SGHTA, CDR2 FQGNSA. Trimming pared 7 bases from V and 4 bases from J, leaving 19 bases between. CDR3: CASTTGQREGETQYF. Written as DNA, the CDR3 is TGTGCCAGCACGACAGGCCAGCGAGAGGGAGAGACCCAGTACTTC.

The DNA of the CDR3 is TGTGCCAGCAAGAGCGAGGCGGACTTCTCCCAGCATTTT. The encoded protein is CASKSEADFSQHF. The chain uses TRBV2 and TRBJ1-5; D uncertain. This CDR3 has 13 residues. Germline V gene data show CDR1 as SNHLY and CDR2 as FYNNEI. The germline V and J ends were trimmed by 7 bases and 11 bases, with 18 bases remaining between them.

The chain uses TRBV11-2 and TRBJ2-7; D is unresolved. The CDR3 runs to 12 residues. From germline, CDR1 is SGHAT and CDR2 FQNNGV. Trimming removed 5 bases at V and 4 bases at J, with 9 bases between. The CDR3 sequence is CASSLTPYEQYF. The CDR3 DNA reads TGTGCCAGCAGCCTCACACCATACGAGCAGTACTTC.

V usage is TRBV4-2 and J usage is TRBJ2-7, with D maybe TRBD1 (5 bases). Germline-derived CDR1 and CDR2 are LGHNA and YNFKEQ. This CDR3 spans 16 amino acids. The germline V and J ends were trimmed by 0 bases and 4 bases, with 16 bases remaining between them. CDR3 sequence reads: CASSQETGSGLYEQYF. CDR3 nucleotides: TGTGCCAGCAGCCAAGAAACAGGAAGTGGCCTTTACGAGCAGTACTTC.

The V call is TRBV14, the J call TRBJ1-2; possibly TRBD1 for D (5 bases). CDR1 and CDR2 from the germline V gene are SGHDN and FVKESK. This CDR3 comprises 15 residues. The ends were cut back, 0 bases at V and 7 bases at J, with 15 bases in the middle. The CDR3 loop reads CASSQDPWRGSGYTF. Written as DNA, the CDR3 is TGTGCCAGCAGCCAAGATCCGTGGAGGGGCTCTGGCTACACCTTC.

The CDR3 DNA reads TGCAGCGTTCCGGGACTAGCGGGGCACACAGATACGCAGTATTTT. Its protein is CSVPGLAGHTDTQYF. The chain combines TRBV29-1 with TRBJ2-3; 13 bases align to TRBD2. The CDR3 covers 15 residues. The V gene end was trimmed by 5 bases and the J gene end by 2 bases; junction bases not matched to a gene: 4. Germline V gene sequence: CDR1 SQVTM, CDR2 ANQGSEA.

The chain joins TRBV7-9 to TRBJ1-1, with 8 bases aligning to TRBD1. This CDR3 is built from 15 residues. Germline-derived CDR1 and CDR2 are SEHNR and FQNEAQ (reference sequence). Trimming cost V 5 bases and J 0 bases; bases outside gene matches: 5. In DNA form, the CDR3 reads TGTGCCAGCAGCCCCGGACAGGGTATGAACACTGAAGCTTTCTTT. Encoded protein: CASSPGQGMNTEAFF.

This sequence joins TRBV18 and TRBJ2-1, with 14 bases identical to TRBD2. Trimming removed 1 base from V and 7 bases from J; junction bases left unmatched: 9. The CDR3 runs to 18 residues. Per germline, CDR1 KGHSH and CDR2 LQKENI. The CDR3, as DNA: TGTGCCAGCTCACCACTTCGGACTAGCGGGGGGCGTCGAAATGAGCAGTTCTTC. Amino acids: CASSPLRTSGGRRNEQFF.

This chain uses TRBV6-1 with TRBJ2-2; D may be TRBD1 (6 bases). V was clipped by 10 bases and J by 4 bases, with 16 bases between them. The CDR3 contains 14 residues. Germline lookup yields CDR1 MNHNS and CDR2 SASEGT. The CDR3 DNA is TGTGCCACCTTGCCGGCAGGGGCCACCGGGGAGCTGTTTTTT. Translated: CATLPAGATGELFF.

The chain employs TRBV5-1 and TRBJ2-3; TRBD1 matches at 9 bases. Germline V gene data show CDR1 as SGHRS and CDR2 as YFSETQ. The CDR3 loop spans 14 amino acids. The trim removed 4 bases at V and 2 bases at J, leaving 2 bases unmatched. In nucleotides, the CDR3 is TGCGCCAGCAGCCGGACAGGGGTCACAGATACGCAGTATTTT. It encodes CASSRTGVTDTQYF.

The rearrangement links TRBV7-2 to TRBJ2-6, with 7 bases aligning to TRBD1. Per the germline V gene, CDR1 is SGHTA and CDR2 is FQGNSA. V lost 5 bases to trimming and J lost 1 base; unmatched junction nucleotides: 11. The CDR3 is made up of 18 amino acids. The CDR3 region is CASSPGGSFESGANVLTF. The CDR3 DNA reads TGTGCCAGCAGCCCAGGGGGTAGCTTCGAGTCTGGGGCCAACGTCCTGACTTTC.

The chain has TRBV29-1 and TRBJ1-1; 8 bases fit TRBD1. Germline V CDR1 and CDR2: SQVTM, ANQGSEA. Trimming removed 4 bases from V and 1 base from J; junction bases left unmatched: 5. The CDR3 runs to 14 residues. Here the CDR3 DNA reads TGCAGCGTTGGGTTTGGACAGGGGAACACTGAAGCTTTCTTT. This sequence encodes CSVGFGQGNTEAFF.

The genes are TRBV18 and TRBJ2-3; 10 positions match TRBD2. V shed 4 bases and J 0 bases; nucleotides not matched to a gene: 7. The CDR3 spans 17 residues. Germline V gene data show CDR1 as KGHSH and CDR2 as LQKENI. In DNA, the CDR3 is TGTGCCAGCTCACTAAACGGACTAGCGGTAAGCACAGATACGCAGTATTTT. Translation gives CASSLNGLAVSTDTQYF.

The chain has TRBV9 and TRBJ2-1; 7 nucleotides agree with TRBD2. V dropped 2 bases and J dropped 3; count of bases not matched to a gene: 5. The CDR3 has 15 residues. CDR1 and CDR2 from the germline V gene are SGDLS and YYNGEE. CDR3 residues: CASSVGGELYNEQFF. CDR3 bases: TGTGCCAGCAGCGTGGGGGGGGAGCTCTACAATGAGCAGTTCTTC.

The chain uses TRBV19 and TRBJ2-1; 7 bases line up with TRBD1. This CDR3 spans 13 amino acids. In germline, CDR1 is LNHDA, CDR2 SQIVND (reference sequence). The V segment lost 9 bases and the J segment 8 bases; nucleotides outside the gene matches: 10. The CDR3 here is CASGRGRIDEQFF. CDR3 DNA sequence: TGTGCCAGCGGTAGGGGGCGCATCGATGAGCAGTTCTTC.

This clone was seen just once. The gene calls are TRBV28 and TRBJ2-3, with TRBD2 identical over 14 bases. After removal of 6 bases from V and 0 bases from J, the junction contained 23 bases not matched to a gene. CDR1 is MDHEN and CDR2 is SYDVKM in the germline V gene. The CDR3 loop spans 23 amino acids. The CDR3 DNA is TGTGCCAGCAGCACTAAAACGACTAGCGGGGGGGCCCCTTTTGCTACCAGCACAGATACGCAGTATTTT. As protein: CASSTKTTSGGAPFATSTDTQYF.

The CDR3 bases are TGTGCCAGCAAACTCCCGGGGCAGCCCCAGCATTTT. It specifies CASKLPGQPQHF. This rearrangement joins TRBV6-5 to TRBJ1-5; D is unclear. V lost 7 bases and J lost 7, with 11 bases in between. Germline CDR1 and CDR2: MNHEY and SVGAGI. The CDR3 consists of 12 residues.

The CDR3 region is CASSSRLAGVGNEQFF. The DNA for the CDR3 is TGTGCCAGCAGCTCCCGACTAGCGGGAGTCGGGAATGAGCAGTTCTTC. This sequence joins TRBV5-4 and TRBJ2-1; 12 bases are a match to TRBD2. There are 16 residues in the CDR3. V lost 3 bases and J lost 7; bases outside the gene matches: 8. Germline assignment: CDR1 SGHNT and CDR2 YYREEE (reference sequence). Together with reference TRBV5-4 and TRBJ2-1, the CDR3 gives the full variable domain: ETGVTQSPTHLIKTRGQQVTLRCSSQSGHNTVSWYQQALGQGPQFIFQYYREEENGRGNFPPRFSGLQFPNYSSELNVNALELDDSALYLCASSSRLAGVGNEQFFGPGTRLTVL.

The V gene is TRBV5-1, the J gene TRBJ2-2; TRBD1 might be the D (5 bases). CDR3 size: 14 residues. Trimming removed 0 bases from V and 7 bases from J, with 10 bases in between. The germline V gene encodes CDR1 SGHRS and CDR2 YFSETQ. The CDR3 is CASSLGAQGGELFF. In nucleotides, the CDR3 is TGCGCCAGCAGCTTGGGGGCGCAGGGCGGGGAGCTGTTTTTT.

The rearrangement joins TRBV5-1 to TRBJ2-1, with D possibly TRBD2 on 7 matching bases. The CDR3 sequence is 15 residues long. Germline lookup yields CDR1 SGHRS and CDR2 YFSETQ. V was clipped by 4 bases and J by 0 bases, with 11 bases between them. The CDR3 loop is CASSEGGPSYNEQFF. CDR3 sequence (DNA): TGCGCCAGCAGCGAGGGGGGGCCCTCCTACAATGAGCAGTTCTTC.

The chain employs TRBV6-1 and TRBJ1-1; D unresolved. The CDR3 contains 15 residues. CDR1 is MNHNS, CDR2 SASEGT, per germline. Trimming removed 2 bases from V and 0 bases from J, with 10 bases in between. CDR3 sequence: CASSEWQAMNTEAFF. The CDR3 bases are TGTGCCAGCAGTGAATGGCAGGCCATGAACACTGAAGCTTTCTTT.

CDR3: CASSRQPSSNYGYTF. In DNA form, the CDR3 reads TGTGCCAGCAGCCGACAGCCTTCTTCTAACTATGGCTACACCTTC. The chain has TRBV7-6 and TRBJ1-2, with D perhaps TRBD1 (5 bases). This CDR3 region has 15 residues. The V end lost 5 bases, the J end lost 0 bases, and 13 bases lay between the germline ends. Looked up from germline, CDR1 is SGHVS and CDR2 is FNYEAQ.

J is TRBJ1-2 and V is TRBV5-4; 9 nucleotides align to TRBD1. V trimming: 0 bases; J trimming: 8 bases; junction bases outside the gene matches: 8. CDR3 length equals 15 residues. Germline values: CDR1 SGHNT, CDR2 YYREEE (reference sequence). Here the CDR3 reads CASSLEGGQGRGYTF. The CDR3 DNA follows: TGTGCCAGCAGCTTGGAGGGTGGACAGGGGCGCGGCTACACCTTC.